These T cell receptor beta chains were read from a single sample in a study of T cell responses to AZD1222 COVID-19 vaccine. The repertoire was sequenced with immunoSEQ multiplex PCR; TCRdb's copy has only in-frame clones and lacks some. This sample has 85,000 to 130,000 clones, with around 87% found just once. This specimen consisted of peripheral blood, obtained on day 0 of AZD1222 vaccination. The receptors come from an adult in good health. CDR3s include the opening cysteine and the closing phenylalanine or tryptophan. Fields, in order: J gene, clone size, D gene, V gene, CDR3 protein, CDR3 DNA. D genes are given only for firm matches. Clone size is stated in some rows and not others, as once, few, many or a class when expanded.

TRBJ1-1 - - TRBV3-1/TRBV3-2 CASKMGGSRRVTEAFF TGTGCCAGCAAAATGGGAGGTTCCCGGAGGGTCACTGAAGCTTTCTTT
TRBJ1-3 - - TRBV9 CASSPLGLSGNTIYF TGTGCCAGCAGCCCCCTTGGGCTCTCTGGAAACACCATATATTTT
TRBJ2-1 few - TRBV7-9 CASSPPFRTPAGHNEQFF TGTGCCAGCAGCCCCCCATTTCGCACTCCCGCGGGACACAATGAGCAGTTCTTC
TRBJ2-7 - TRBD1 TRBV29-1 CSVDQGTGRYEQYF TGCAGCGTTGACCAAGGGACAGGGAGATACGAGCAGTACTTC
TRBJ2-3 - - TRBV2 CASRADISTDTQYF TGTGCCAGCAGGGCGGACATATCCACAGATACGCAGTATTTT
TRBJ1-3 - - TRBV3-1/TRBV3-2 CASRPPSGNTIYF TGTGCCAGCAGACCCCCCTCTGGAAACACCATATATTTT
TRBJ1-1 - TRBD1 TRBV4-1 CASSQRDRAEAFF TGCGCCAGCAGCCAAAGGGACAGGGCTGAAGCTTTCTTT
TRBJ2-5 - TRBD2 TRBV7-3 CASSFGGGLETQYF TGTGCCAGCAGCTTCGGCGGGGGGCTAGAGACCCAGTACTTC
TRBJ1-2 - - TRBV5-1 CASSPGTANYGYTF TGCGCCAGCAGCCCCGGGACGGCGAACTATGGCTACACCTTC
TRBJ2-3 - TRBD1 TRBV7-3 CASSLSGTGGIDTQYF TGTGCCAGCAGCTTAAGTGGGACAGGGGGAATCGATACGCAGTATTTT
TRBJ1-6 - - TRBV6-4 CASSLQGGGDSPLHF TGTGCCAGCAGTTTACAGGGAGGTGGAGATTCACCCCTCCACTTT
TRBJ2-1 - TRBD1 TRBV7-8 CASSGGQGASYNEQFF TGTGCCAGCAGCGGGGGACAGGGGGCTTCCTACAATGAGCAGTTCTTC
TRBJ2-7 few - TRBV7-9 CASSSDYYEQYF TGTGCCAGCAGCTCCGATTACTACGAGCAGTACTTC
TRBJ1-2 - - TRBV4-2 CASSQVRGEGYTF TGTGCCAGCAGCCAAGTGAGGGGGGAAGGCTACACCTTC
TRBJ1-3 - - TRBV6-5 CASSKDSGNTIYF TGTGCCAGCAGTAAGGACTCTGGAAACACCATATATTTT
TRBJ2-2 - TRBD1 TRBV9 CASSLGTVNTGELFF TGTGCCAGCAGCCTCGGGACAGTGAACACCGGGGAGCTGTTTTTT
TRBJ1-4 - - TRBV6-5 CASRAPGALGEKLFF TGTGCCAGCAGAGCCCCAGGGGCGTTAGGAGAAAAACTGTTTTTT
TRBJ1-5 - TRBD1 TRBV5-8 CASSLGRGQPQHF TGTGCCAGCAGCTTGGGCAGGGGGCAGCCCCAGCATTTT
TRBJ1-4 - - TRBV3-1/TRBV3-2 CASSHRFSNEKLFF TGTGCCAGCAGCCACAGGTTCAGTAATGAAAAACTGTTTTTT
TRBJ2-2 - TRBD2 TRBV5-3 CARSKGLARQGGELFF TGTGCCAGAAGCAAGGGACTAGCAAGGCAGGGCGGGGAGCTGTTTTTT
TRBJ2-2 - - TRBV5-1 CASSNPNTGELFF TGCGCCAGCTCCAACCCGAACACCGGGGAGCTGTTTTTT
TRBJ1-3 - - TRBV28 CASSLTGTGPNTIYF TGTGCCAGCAGTTTAACAGGAACAGGGCCGAACACCATATATTTT
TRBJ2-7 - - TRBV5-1 CASSLSGTAEQYF TGCGCCAGCAGCTTAAGCGGGACAGCCGAGCAGTACTTC
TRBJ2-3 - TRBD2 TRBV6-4 CASSPAGGSTDTQYF TGTGCCAGCAGCCCAGCGGGGGGATCCACAGATACGCAGTATTTT
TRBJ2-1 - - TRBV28 CASSLEGVYEQFF TGTGCCAGCAGTTTGGAGGGTGTCTATGAGCAGTTCTTC
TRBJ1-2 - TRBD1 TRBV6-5 CASSYGTDNYGYTF TGTGCCAGCAGTTACGGGACAGATAACTATGGCTACACCTTC
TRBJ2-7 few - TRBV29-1 CSVEGNSGTSYEQYF TGCAGCGTTGAAGGAAACTCCGGGACAAGTTACGAGCAGTACTTC
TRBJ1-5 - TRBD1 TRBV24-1 CATGQGGFWSNQPQHF TGTGCCACCGGACAGGGCGGTTTTTGGAGCAATCAGCCCCAGCATTTT
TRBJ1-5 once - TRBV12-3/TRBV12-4 CASSFGTNQPQHF TGTGCCAGCAGTTTTGGCACAAATCAGCCCCAGCATTTT
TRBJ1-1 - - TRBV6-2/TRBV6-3 CASSPGSGDWTEAFF TGTGCCAGCAGCCCGGGGAGCGGGGACTGGACTGAAGCTTTCTTT
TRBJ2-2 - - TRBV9 CASSVGLPHTGELFF TGTGCCAGCAGCGTAGGTCTCCCTCACACCGGGGAGCTGTTTTTT
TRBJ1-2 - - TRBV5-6 CASSRVGSGPVDGYTF TGTGCCAGCAGCAGGGTGGGTTCAGGGCCGGTTGATGGCTACACCTTC
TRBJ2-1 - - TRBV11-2 CASRTIRGRTSNEQFF TGTGCCAGCAGAACTATCAGGGGTCGGACTTCAAATGAGCAGTTCTTC
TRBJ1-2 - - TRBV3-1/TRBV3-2 CASSQVLSKGDFNYGYTF TGTGCCAGCAGCCAAGTTTTATCCAAGGGGGACTTCAACTATGGCTACACCTTC
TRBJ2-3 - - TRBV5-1 CASSSEPSSDTQYF TGCGCCAGCAGCTCGGAGCCGAGCTCAGATACGCAGTATTTT
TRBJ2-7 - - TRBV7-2 CASSSYRDPYEQYF TGTGCCAGCAGCTCATACCGGGACCCCTACGAGCAGTACTTC
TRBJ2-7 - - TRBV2 CASRSESSSYEQYF TGTGCCAGCAGGTCCGAATCATCCTCCTACGAGCAGTACTTC
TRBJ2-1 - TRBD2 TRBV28 CASSTKRGGLLNEQFF TGTGCCAGCAGTACCAAGCGGGGGGGCCTACTCAATGAGCAGTTCTTC
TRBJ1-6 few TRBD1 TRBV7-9 CASSPGQERSPLHF TGTGCCAGCAGCCCTGGACAGGAAAGGTCACCCCTCCACTTT
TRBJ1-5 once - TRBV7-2 CASKVLGGFGNQPQHF TGTGCCAGCAAAGTCCTGGGGGGGTTCGGCAATCAGCCCCAGCATTTT
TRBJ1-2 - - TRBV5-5 CASSLQNNYGYTF TGTGCCAGCAGCTTACAGAATAACTATGGCTACACCTTC
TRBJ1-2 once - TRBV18 CASSQGTNYGYTF TGTGCCAGCTCACAGGGGACTAACTATGGCTACACCTTC
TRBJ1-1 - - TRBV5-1 CASSSGTGTEAFF TGCGCCAGCAGCTCCGGGACGGGCACTGAAGCTTTCTTT
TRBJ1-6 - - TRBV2 CASSAGGGESPLHF TGTGCCAGCAGTGCGGGGGGGGGCGAGTCACCCCTCCACTTT
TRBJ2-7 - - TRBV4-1 CASSQAGSFSSYEQYF TGCGCCAGCAGCCAAGCGGGCTCCTTTAGCTCCTACGAGCAGTACTTC
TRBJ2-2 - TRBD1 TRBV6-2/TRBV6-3 CASSAHRGGTGELFF TGTGCCAGCAGTGCCCACAGGGGTGGGACCGGGGAGCTGTTTTTT
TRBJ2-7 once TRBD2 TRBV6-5 CASRLGLAADMQYF TGTGCCAGCAGACTCGGACTAGCGGCCGACATGCAGTACTTC
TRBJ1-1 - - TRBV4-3 CASSQGRVSEAFF TGCGCCAGCAGCCAAGGCCGGGTCTCAGAAGCTTTCTTT
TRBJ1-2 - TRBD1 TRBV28 CASSPPGQVFGYTF TGTGCCAGCAGTCCACCGGGACAGGTGTTCGGCTACACCTTC
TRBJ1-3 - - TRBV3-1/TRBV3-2 CASSLGRQAGNTIYF TGTGCCAGCAGCCTGGGACGCCAAGCGGGAAACACCATATATTTT
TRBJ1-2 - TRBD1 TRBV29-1 CSVEGQGDDGYTF TGCAGCGTTGAAGGACAGGGAGATGATGGCTACACCTTC
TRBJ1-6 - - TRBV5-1 CASSSGFGTFNSPLHF TGCGCCAGCAGCTCCGGGTTCGGGACATTTAATTCACCCCTCCACTTT
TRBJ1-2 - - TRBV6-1 CASSEAGTNYGYTF TGTGCCAGCAGTGAAGCCGGGACAAACTATGGCTACACCTTC
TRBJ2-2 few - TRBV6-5 CASSYYPDRELFF TGTGCCAGCAGTTACTACCCCGACCGGGAGCTGTTTTTT
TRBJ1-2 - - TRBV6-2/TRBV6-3 CASSYTPSGDYGYTF TGTGCCAGCAGTTACACCCCTTCCGGGGACTATGGCTACACCTTC
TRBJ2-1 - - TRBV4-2 CASSQDLGTFNEQFF TGTGCCAGCAGCCAAGACTTAGGGACTTTCAATGAGCAGTTCTTC
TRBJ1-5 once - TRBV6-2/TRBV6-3 CASSYSGGDQPQHF TGTGCCAGCAGTTACTCAGGGGGAGATCAGCCCCAGCATTTT
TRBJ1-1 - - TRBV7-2 CASSLVLSAGAFF TGTGCCAGCAGCTTAGTCCTTTCGGCGGGGGCTTTCTTT
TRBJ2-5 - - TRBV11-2 CASSLAATQETQYF TGTGCCAGCAGCTTAGCCGCCACGCAAGAGACCCAGTACTTC
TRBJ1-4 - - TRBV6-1 CASSEIRQATNEKLFF TGTGCCAGCAGTGAAATCCGACAGGCAACTAATGAAAAACTGTTTTTT